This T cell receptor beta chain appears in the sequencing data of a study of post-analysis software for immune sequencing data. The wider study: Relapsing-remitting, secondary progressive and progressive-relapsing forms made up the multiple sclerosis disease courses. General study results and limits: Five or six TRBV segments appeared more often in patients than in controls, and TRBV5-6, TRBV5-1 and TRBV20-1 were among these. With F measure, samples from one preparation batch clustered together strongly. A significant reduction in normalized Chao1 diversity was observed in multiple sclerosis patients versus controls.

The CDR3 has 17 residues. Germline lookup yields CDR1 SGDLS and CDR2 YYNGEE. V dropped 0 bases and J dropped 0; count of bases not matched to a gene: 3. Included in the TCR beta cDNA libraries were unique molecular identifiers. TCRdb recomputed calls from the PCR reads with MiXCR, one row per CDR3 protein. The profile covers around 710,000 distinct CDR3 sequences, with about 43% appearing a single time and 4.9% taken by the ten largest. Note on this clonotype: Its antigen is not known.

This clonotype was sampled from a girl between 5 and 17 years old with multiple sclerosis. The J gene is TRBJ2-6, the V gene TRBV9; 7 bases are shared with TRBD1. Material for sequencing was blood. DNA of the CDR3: TGTGCCAGCAGCGTAGGGGACAGTAGCTCTGGGGCCAACGTCCTGACTTTC. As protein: CASSVGDSSSGANVLTF.